The entry that follows covers one T cell receptor (beta chain) sequence. TCRdb re-analyzed the 5' RACE reads; it lists each CDR3 protein once, without DNA. The listing records 300,000 to 500,000 distinct CDR3 sequences. This sample stems from a study of T cells expressing NK-cell markers. The wider study: It was sorted CD3+CD56+NKG2C+, CD3+CD56+NKG2C- and CD3+CD56-NKG2C+ T cells that supplied the TCR beta repertoires.

This TCR derives from a woman aged 45-60 years in good health. The material sequenced was blood T cells: a sorted CD56 or NKG2C T cell subset, CD4+ or CD8+ T cells, or bulk PBMC T cells (not recorded which).

CDR3 region: CASSLSSGQDLFF. This rearrangement joins TRBV7-8 to TRBJ1-4; the TCRdb D gene call, TRBD1, has no DNA to confirm it. Germline CDR1 is SGHVS and CDR2 is FQNEAQ. The CDR3 has 13 amino acids.